The 25 T cell receptor beta chains listed next were all sequenced from one sample in a study of graft-versus-host responses after intestinal transplantation. Using immunoSEQ multiplex PCR, the repertoire was profiled, and TCRdb retains in-frame clones only, with some absent. The table includes 30,000 to 40,000 clones, over 85% detected once. Specimen: PBMCs, collected 16 days after intestinal transplant. The receptor set was obtained from a human patient who received an intestinal transplant, so some T cells may come from the graft donor.

The chain employs TRBV28 and TRBJ2-5, with TRBD1 matching over 8 bases. CDR1 is MDHEN, CDR2 SYDVKM, per germline. V dropped 6 bases and J dropped 3; count of bases not matched to a gene: 6. CDR3 size: 14 residues. CDR3 coding DNA: TGTGCCAGCAGCGAACAGGGGGGCGAAGAGACCCAGTACTTC. This codes for CASSEQGGEETQYF.

This chain connects TRBV2 to TRBJ2-1; D perhaps matches TRBD2 (6 bases). V lost 7 bases and J 6 bases, leaving 19 bases between the germline ends. This CDR3 region has 15 residues. CDR1 SNHLY and CDR2 FYNNEI come from the germline V gene. The CDR3: CASIGRLARPNEQFF. CDR3 DNA sequence: TGTGCCAGCATAGGCAGGCTAGCGCGTCCCAATGAGCAGTTCTTC.

The rearrangement joins TRBV9 to TRBJ2-1; D is possibly TRBD1 (6 bases). This CDR3 is 15 amino acids long. Deletions cut 1 base from V and 6 bases from J, with 14 bases between. CDR1 is SGDLS, CDR2 YYNGEE, per germline. The CDR3 loop reads CASSVQGSKLNEQFF. DNA for the CDR3: TGTGCCAGCAGCGTACAGGGGAGTAAACTCAATGAGCAGTTCTTC.

The chain recombines TRBV30 with TRBJ2-1; the D is unclear. The CDR3 has 11 residues. Germline V CDR1 and CDR2: GTSNPN, SVGIG (reference sequence). V dropped 2 bases and J dropped 9 bases, with 8 bases sitting between them. The CDR3 region is CAWSIGIEQFF. The CDR3, as DNA: TGTGCCTGGAGTATAGGGATTGAGCAGTTCTTC.

This rearrangement joins TRBV5-1 to TRBJ2-1, with D hard to call. This CDR3 has 13 residues. The germline V and J ends were trimmed by 0 bases and 6 bases, with 7 bases remaining between them. The germline CDR1 and CDR2 sequences are SGHRS and YFSETQ. CDR3 nucleotide sequence: TGCGCCAGCAGCTTGGGAGGTCGCAATGAGCAGTTCTTC. This encodes CASSLGGRNEQFF.

The chain couples TRBV5-6 to TRBJ2-1, with a possible D match to TRBD2 (6 bases). V was cut by 0 bases and J by 4 bases, with 11 bases left in between. The CDR3 is 15 residues long. CDR1 and CDR2 (germline): SGHDT, YYEEEE. The CDR3 sequence is CASSLAPGLYNEQFF. DNA of the CDR3: TGTGCCAGCAGCTTGGCCCCGGGACTTTACAATGAGCAGTTCTTC.

The gene calls are TRBV28 and TRBJ1-1, with 8 bases identical to TRBD1. Per the germline V gene, CDR1 is MDHEN and CDR2 is SYDVKM. The CDR3 is 13 residues long. V lost 8 bases to trimming and J lost 0 bases; unmatched junction nucleotides: 2. The CDR3 bases are TGTGCCAGCGGACAGGGTCTGAACACTGAAGCTTTCTTT. Amino acids: CASGQGLNTEAFF.

The V call is TRBV4-1, the J call TRBJ1-5, with D perhaps matching TRBD1 (5 bases). The length of the CDR3 is 14 residues. The germline V gene has CDR1 MGHRA and CDR2 YSYEKL. Trimming cost V 6 bases and J 7 bases, with 16 bases left between them. The CDR3 reads CASRDRGNGQPQHF. The CDR3 DNA reads as TGCGCCAGCAGGGATAGGGGTAACGGGCAGCCCCAGCATTTT.

This clone has just one count. The V call is TRBV13, the J call TRBJ2-3; 7 bases are shared with TRBD1. V lost 5 bases to trimming and J lost 2 bases; unmatched junction nucleotides: 7. The CDR3 totals 15 residues. Germline-derived CDR1 and CDR2 are PRHDT and FYEKMQ (reference sequence). The CDR3 region is CASSGTVRVTDTQYF. The DNA of the CDR3 is TGTGCCAGCAGCGGGACAGTACGGGTCACAGATACGCAGTATTTT.

The chain is built from TRBV7-9 and TRBJ2-1; TRBD2 is a possible D gene (7 bases). The V and J ends lost 5 bases and 7 bases respectively, with 27 bases between them. The CDR3 extends over 18 amino acids. CDR1 SEHNR and CDR2 FQNEAQ come from the germline V gene (reference sequence). The CDR3 DNA is TGTGCCAGCAGCCCGTACTCAGGGGTGGCTAGCGGTCGGAATGAGCAGTTCTTC. It encodes CASSPYSGVASGRNEQFF.

This clone was detected a few times. The chain combines TRBV27 with TRBJ1-6, with TRBD1 matching over 9 bases. The ends lost 3 bases at V and 9 bases at J; junction bases unmatched: 6. The CDR3 is 15 amino acids. Germline V gene lookup returns CDR1 MNHEY and CDR2 SMNVEV (reference sequence). The CDR3 sequence is CASSFTGGFVSPLHF. The DNA for the CDR3 is TGTGCCAGCAGTTTTACAGGGGGCTTCGTTTCACCCCTCCACTTT.

The rearrangement uses TRBV4-1 and TRBJ2-2; perhaps TRBD2 as D (6 bases). Germline lookup yields CDR1 MGHRA and CDR2 YSYEKL. V dropped 1 base and J dropped 1 base, with 7 bases sitting between them. This CDR3 is built from 15 residues. The CDR3 DNA reads as TGCGCCAGCAGCCAAGGTAGCGGGAACACCGGGGAGCTGTTTTTT. It is translated as CASSQGSGNTGELFF.

This chain connects TRBV28 to TRBJ1-4, with a weak D call TRBD1 (5 bases). The CDR3 contains 15 residues. The germline V gene has CDR1 MDHEN and CDR2 SYDVKM. Trimming took 3 bases from V and 6 from J, leaving 14 bases between them. CDR3 bases: TGTGCCAGCAGTTTCACCATGAGGACACATGAAAAACTGTTTTTT. This sequence encodes CASSFTMRTHEKLFF.

V is TRBV12-1 and J is TRBJ2-7; TRBD2 is taken as the D call from the table, unchecked against the DNA. TRBV12-1 is deemed a pseudogene. There are 19 residues in the CDR3. This CDR3 reads CASSSQIQLAGGPPYEQYF. The CDR3 DNA reads as TGTGCCAGCAGCTCCCAGATCCAACTAGCGGGAGGGCCTCCCTACGAGCAGTACTTC.

The chain has TRBV9 and TRBJ2-5; D is possibly TRBD2 (6 bases). Judging by the DNA end, TRBJ2-7 fits better; the J call may be wrong. Germline V CDR1 and CDR2: SGDLS, YYNGEE. The CDR3 spans 15 residues. For the CDR3, the DNA is TGTGCCAGCAGCGTAGGGCTAGCGCTCTCCTACGAGCAGTACTTC. This codes for CASSVGLALSYEQYF.

This chain links TRBV19 with TRBJ2-7; 8 bases line up with TRBD1. This CDR3 has 13 amino acids. With V trimmed by 5 bases and J by 3 bases, 3 bases remained unmatched. Germline CDR1 LNHDA, CDR2 SQIVND (reference sequence). The CDR3: CASSLGTGYEQYF. CDR3 sequence (DNA): TGTGCCAGTAGTTTGGGGACAGGCTACGAGCAGTACTTC.

The gene calls are TRBV5-6 and TRBJ2-3, with D perhaps assigned TRBD1 or TRBD2 (5 bases each). V dropped 4 bases and J dropped 4 bases, with 22 bases sitting between them. This CDR3 spans 17 amino acids. The germline V gene has CDR1 SGHDT and CDR2 YYEEEE. Written as DNA, the CDR3 is TGTGCCAGCAGCCGGCCAGGGAGAGGGTATGCAGCAGATACGCAGTATTTT. Amino acids: CASSRPGRGYAADTQYF.

Only one count was recorded for this clone. The CDR3 ends on some other residue instead of the conserved phenylalanine or tryptophan, so this is likely a read error. The limits of the CDR3 on the DNA are not certain, so only TCRdb's listed CDR3 is given. The chain joins TRBV20-1 to TRBJ2-7; the table's D call, TRBD2, has no DNA check behind it. The germline gives CDR1 DFQATT, CDR2 SNEGSKA (reference sequence). The CDR3 region is 11 residues in length, termini included. CDR3 loop: CSARLADPSPI.

The chain employs TRBV2 and TRBJ1-5, with D unclear. This CDR3 has 13 amino acids. Germline CDR1 and CDR2: SNHLY and FYNNEI. The V gene lost 8 bases and the J gene lost 7 bases, with 15 bases spanning the gap. CDR3 in amino acids: CASVKGYTQPQHF. The CDR3 nucleotides read TGTGCCAGCGTTAAAGGGTATACCCAGCCCCAGCATTTT.

The chain carries TRBV27 and TRBJ2-5, with D uncertain. The J call could be wrong; TRBJ2-7 is a better fit for the DNA end. CDR1 is MNHEY, CDR2 SMNVEV, per germline (reference sequence). This CDR3 comprises 16 residues. CDR3 region: CASSLTSASEGYEQYF. The DNA for the CDR3 is TGTGCCAGCAGCCTTACATCGGCTAGTGAAGGATACGAGCAGTACTTC.

The chain is built from TRBV2 and TRBJ2-2, with D possibly matching TRBD1 (5 bases). The V end was cut by 8 bases, the J end by 5 bases, with 12 bases between. The CDR3 consists of 13 residues. The germline gives CDR1 SNHLY, CDR2 FYNNEI. In DNA form, the CDR3 reads TGTGCCAGCGAAGGGCGGACAACCGGGGAGCTGTTTTTT. Amino acid sequence: CASEGRTTGELFF.

The J gene is TRBJ2-2, the V gene TRBV5-6; D possibly matches TRBD1 or TRBD2 (5 bases each). The CDR3 has 16 amino acids. The germline V and J ends were trimmed by 2 bases and 6 bases, with 17 bases remaining between them. CDR1 SGHDT and CDR2 YYEEEE come from the germline V gene. CDR3 loop: CASSLEVSGSAGELFF. CDR3 DNA: TGTGCCAGCAGCTTAGAAGTGTCAGGGAGTGCCGGGGAGCTGTTTTTT.

This clone was seen only a few times. The chain recombines TRBV28 with TRBJ1-3; D remains unclear. Germline CDR1 is MDHEN and CDR2 is SYDVKM. The CDR3 has 14 amino acids. Trimming stripped 5 bases from V and 0 bases from J, with 8 bases between. The CDR3 region has the DNA TGTGCCAGCAGTCCTAGGAGCTCTGGAAACACCATATATTTT. This gives the protein CASSPRSSGNTIYF.

The genes are TRBV27 and TRBJ2-7, with 11 bases aligning to TRBD2. This CDR3 is built from 15 residues. Germline trimming cut 1 base from V and 4 bases from J; bases unmatched to any gene: 3. Germline V gene data show CDR1 as MNHEY and CDR2 as SMNVEV (reference sequence). In nucleotides, the CDR3 is TGTGCCAGCAGTTTATTCACTAGCGGGAGTTACGAGCAGTACTTC. It encodes CASSLFTSGSYEQYF.

The V gene is TRBV7-9, the J gene TRBJ2-1, with 9 positions matching TRBD2. Losses at the gene ends were 6 bases for V and 9 bases for J; bases not matched to a gene: 18. Germline values: CDR1 SEHNR, CDR2 FQNEAQ (reference sequence). The CDR3 length is 17 residues. As DNA, the CDR3 is TGTGCCAGCAGTCACGAGGCGGGAGGGCCTCTATTTGGTGAGCAGTTCTTC. Amino acids: CASSHEAGGPLFGEQFF.